These 16 T cell receptor beta chains came from one sample sequenced in a study of T-cell memory formation after mild COVID-19. TCRdb ran MiXCR on the 5' RACE reads and lists one entry per CDR3 protein. The sample gives a few hundred thousand distinct CDR3 sequences, 20% to 25% of which show up once; roughly a fifth is in the top ten. Sequenced input: PBMCs or a T cell subset sorted from them (not recorded which). These receptors all stem from a man aged 18 to 29 who had mild COVID-19 (a few samples of this study predate the infection). Cell type and time point are not known.

This clonotype was picked up a small number of times. The gene calls are TRBV13 and TRBJ2-4; a weak D match, TRBD2 (5 bases). From germline, CDR1 is PRHDT and CDR2 FYEKMQ (reference sequence). V lost 5 bases to trimming and J lost 3 bases, with 14 bases between them. The CDR3 is 15 amino acids. CDR3 protein: CASSGGGWGKNIQYF. The CDR3 bases are TGTGCCAGCAGCGGAGGTGGATGGGGCAAAAACATTCAGTACTTC.

This clonotype has a handful of counts. The rearrangement joins TRBV6-1 to TRBJ2-2; D is possibly TRBD2 (6 bases). Germline V gene lookup returns CDR1 MNHNS and CDR2 SASEGT. V was cut by 6 bases and J by 7 bases, with 27 bases left in between. This CDR3 is 18 amino acids long. The CDR3 loop is CASSEEGLGVFSVGELFF. DNA of the CDR3: TGTGCCAGCAGCGAGGAGGGGTTGGGAGTTTTTTCCGTCGGGGAGCTGTTTTTT.

In this sample, this clonotype turned up once. The rearrangement joins TRBV28 to TRBJ2-7; D is possibly TRBD1 (5 bases). V shed 5 bases and J shed 6 bases, with 17 bases lying between them. The CDR3 has 14 amino acids. CDR1 and CDR2 from the germline V gene are MDHEN and SYDVKM. CDR3 sequence (DNA): TGTGCCAGCAGTCCATATAGGGGTAATACCGAGCAGTACGTC. The encoded protein is CASSPYRGNTEQYV.

V usage is TRBV5-1 and J usage is TRBJ2-2, with D possibly being TRBD1 (6 bases). CDR1 and CDR2 from the germline V gene are SGHRS and YFSETQ. The CDR3 spans 14 residues. Trimming took 4 bases from V and 6 from J, leaving 13 bases between them. The CDR3 spells CASSIGQRAGELFF. The CDR3 region has the DNA TGCGCCAGCAGCATCGGACAGAGGGCCGGGGAGCTGTTTTTT.

A few counts support this clonotype. The chain is built from TRBV5-1 and TRBJ2-7; tentatively, D is TRBD1 or TRBD2 (5 bases each). V was clipped by 0 bases and J by 2 bases, with 9 bases between them. Germline CDR1 and CDR2: SGHRS and YFSETQ. The CDR3 has 14 amino acids. The CDR3 protein is CASSLVQGPYEQYF. CDR3 coding DNA: TGCGCCAGCAGCTTGGTCCAGGGACCCTACGAGCAGTACTTC.

This clonotype was seen many times. This chain's CDR3 is CASSGLAGGLYNEQFF. The CDR3 coding sequence is TGCGCCAGCAGCGGGTTAGCGGGGGGCCTTTACAATGAGCAGTTCTTC. The chain has TRBV5-1 and TRBJ2-1, with TRBD2 matching over 10 bases. The V and J ends lost 4 bases and 4 bases, in that order; junction bases with no gene match: 8. Germline lookup yields CDR1 SGHRS and CDR2 YFSETQ. This CDR3 has 16 amino acids.

The chain recombines TRBV9 with TRBJ1-1; D perhaps matches TRBD1 (5 bases). The V gene's germline CDR1 is SGDLS and CDR2 YYNGEE. Trimming pared 4 bases from V and 0 bases from J, leaving 13 bases between. There are 15 residues in the CDR3. For the CDR3, the DNA is TGTGCCAGCAGCAAAATGGGACCCATGAACACTGAAGCTTTCTTT. Amino acid sequence: CASSKMGPMNTEAFF.

This clonotype was observed a few times. The V and J genes are TRBV7-9 and TRBJ1-6; D is possibly TRBD1 (6 bases). Per germline, CDR1 SEHNR and CDR2 FQNEAQ (reference sequence). The CDR3 sequence is 15 residues long. The V and J ends lost 1 base and 10 bases respectively, with 14 bases between them. The CDR3 spells CASSLGTGSRSPLHF. Written as DNA, the CDR3 is TGTGCCAGCAGCTTAGGCACAGGGTCACGGTCACCCCTCCACTTT.

The chain has TRBV20-1 and TRBJ1-2; D perhaps matches TRBD1 (6 bases). Deletions cut 0 bases from V and 2 bases from J, with 7 bases between. CDR1 and CDR2 (germline): DFQATT, SNEGSKA (reference sequence). This CDR3 has 13 residues. As DNA, the CDR3 is TGCAGTGCTAGAGAAGACAGGAACTATGGCTACACCTTC. Translation: CSAREDRNYGYTF.

This chain uses TRBV18 with TRBJ2-2; 9 bases are a match to TRBD1. Germline values: CDR1 KGHSH, CDR2 LQKENI. The CDR3 has 17 residues. Unmatched junction bases numbered 8, after V lost 2 bases and J lost 4 bases. CDR3 sequence (DNA): TGTGCCAGCTCACCAGCCGGGACAGGGCGAACCACCGGGGAGCTGTTTTTT. As protein: CASSPAGTGRTTGELFF.

This clonotype has a handful of counts. V usage is TRBV5-5 and J usage is TRBJ2-7; possibly TRBD2 for D (6 bases). Looked up from germline, CDR1 is SGHKS and CDR2 is YYEKEE (reference sequence). Deletions cut 10 bases from V and 4 bases from J, with 18 bases between. This CDR3 has 13 residues. CDR3 nucleotides: TGTGCCCCCCCGGGCGGGGTTTGGTACGAGCAGTACGTC. Its protein is CAPPGGVWYEQYV.

This clonotype was counted between two and nine times. V is TRBV6-6 and J is TRBJ1-4, with D unclear. This CDR3 spans 14 amino acids. V lost 8 bases and J 3 bases, leaving 13 bases between the germline ends. Germline CDR1 is MNHNY and CDR2 is SVGAGI (reference sequence). CDR3 coding DNA: TGTGCCAGCCTCAGGCGGAGATCTAATGAAAAACTGTTTTTT. It specifies CASLRRRSNEKLFF.

This clonotype has just a few counts. The chain couples TRBV12-3 or TRBV12-4 to TRBJ2-2, with unresolved D. CDR3 size: 13 residues. Trimming shortened V by 6 bases and J by 6 bases, and 11 bases separated the two germline ends. CDR3 amino acids: CASRESWAGELFF. Here the CDR3 DNA reads TGTGCCAGCAGAGAAAGTTGGGCCGGGGAGCTGTTTTTT.

The V call is TRBV9, the J call TRBJ1-1; tentative D call: TRBD1 (5 bases). This CDR3 is built from 12 residues. The V end was cut by 5 bases, the J end by 3 bases, with 8 bases between. CDR1 and CDR2 (germline): SGDLS, YYNGEE. The CDR3 coding sequence is TGTGCCAGCAGGGGGGATTACACTGAAGCTTTCTTT. Translating it yields CASRGDYTEAFF.

The V and J genes are TRBV12-3 or TRBV12-4 and TRBJ2-1; TRBD2 aligns across 11 bases. The CDR3 is 14 residues long. V was pared by 6 bases and J by 6 bases, with 4 bases of the junction left unmatched. CDR3 region: CASRTSGVGNEQFF. The CDR3 coding sequence is TGTGCCAGCAGGACTAGCGGGGTCGGCAATGAGCAGTTCTTC.

This clonotype was seen more than once but under ten times. The gene calls are TRBV20-1 and TRBJ1-2; D is unclear. The CDR3 covers 11 residues. Trimming pared 7 bases from V and 5 bases from J, leaving 11 bases between. Germline CDR1 DFQATT, CDR2 SNEGSKA (reference sequence). In DNA form, the CDR3 reads TGCAGTGTCCCAACCGGTTATGGCTACACCTTC. This gives the protein CSVPTGYGYTF.